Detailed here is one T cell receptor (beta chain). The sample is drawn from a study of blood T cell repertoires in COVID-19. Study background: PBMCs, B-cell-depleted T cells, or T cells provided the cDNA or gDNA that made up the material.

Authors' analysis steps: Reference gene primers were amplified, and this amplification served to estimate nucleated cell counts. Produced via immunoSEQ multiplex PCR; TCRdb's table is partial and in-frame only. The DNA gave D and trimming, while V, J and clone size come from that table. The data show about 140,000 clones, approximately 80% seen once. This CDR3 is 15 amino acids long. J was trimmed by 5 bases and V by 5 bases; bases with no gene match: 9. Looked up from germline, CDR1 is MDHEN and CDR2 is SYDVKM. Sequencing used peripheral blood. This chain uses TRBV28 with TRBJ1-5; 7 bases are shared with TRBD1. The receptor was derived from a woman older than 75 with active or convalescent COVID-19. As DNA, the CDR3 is TGTGCCAGCAGTCCCCGGGACAGAAGGTATCAGCCCCAGCATTTT. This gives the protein CASSPRDRRYQPQHF.